This TCR beta chain emerged from a study of blood T cell repertoires in COVID-19. Study in general: The study drew acute and convalescent COVID-19 samples from the United States, Italy and Spain.

CDR1 and CDR2 (germline): SSHAT, FNYEAQ (reference sequence). The CDR3 runs 16 residues. A note on this clone: A read error may produce the germline difference seen at one junction end.

As handled by the study authors: How many nucleated cells were present was estimated from reference gene primer amplification. Data came from immunoSEQ multiplex PCR; TCRdb stores just in-frame clones and leaves some out. V and J calls and clone size are copied from that table; D and trimming were computed from the DNA. The top ten hold under 10% of the sample, which has about 150,000 clones, around three quarters seen once. Sequenced input: peripheral blood. The rearrangement joins TRBV7-7 to TRBJ1-1, with D tentatively TRBD1 (5 bases). The TCR comes from a man aged 50-60 years with active or convalescent COVID-19. The CDR3 sequence: CASSPPTLDRLNEAFF. CDR3 in DNA: TGTGCTAGCAGCCCCCCAACCTTAGACAGATTGAATGAAGCTTTCTTT.